One and the same sample provided the 14 T cell receptor beta chains below, sequenced in a study of T cell changes during pregnancy in multiple sclerosis. Clones were read by immunoSEQ multiplex PCR, and TCRdb kept only the in-frame ones, dropping some. The sample carries approximately 40,000 clones, 92% recorded once. Sequences were derived from CD4+ T cells from peripheral blood mononuclear cells, sampled in the third trimester of pregnancy. The receptor source for this set is a female donor with multiple sclerosis, enrolled in a pregnancy study.

Here the CDR3 DNA reads TGTGCCAGCAGACGGAGGGACAGTCAAGGCGAGCAGTACTTC. This gives the protein CASRRRDSQGEQYF. The V gene is TRBV2, the J gene TRBJ2-7, with TRBD1 as a possible D gene (7 bases). The CDR3 has 14 amino acids. The germline CDR1 and CDR2 sequences are SNHLY and FYNNEI. V gave up 6 bases and J gave up 6 bases, with 18 bases separating them.

This clone showed up just a few times. This chain connects TRBV30 to TRBJ1-1; tentatively, D is TRBD1 (6 bases). Germline CDR1 and CDR2: GTSNPN and SVGIG (reference sequence). V gave up 2 bases and J gave up 4 bases, with 8 bases separating them. The CDR3 totals 12 residues. In DNA form, the CDR3 reads TGTGCCTGGAGTTCAGGGGCCACTGAAGCTTTCTTT. Amino acid sequence: CAWSSGATEAFF.

This rearrangement joins TRBV5-8 to TRBJ2-6; D remains unclear. The CDR3 has 15 amino acids. The germline V and J ends were trimmed by 1 base and 0 bases, with 5 bases remaining between them. Looked up from germline, CDR1 is SGHTS and CDR2 is YDEGEE. The CDR3 loop reads CASSLSFSGANVLTF. The CDR3 DNA reads TGTGCCAGCAGCTTGTCCTTCTCTGGGGCCAACGTCCTGACTTTC.

The chain has TRBV6-6 and TRBJ2-5; 8 bases are a match to TRBD2. V trimming: 7 bases; J trimming: 5 bases; junction bases outside the gene matches: 15. The CDR3 loop spans 16 amino acids. Germline V CDR1 and CDR2: MNHNY, SVGAGI (reference sequence). CDR3 loop: CASTPGGRGMLETQYF. Written as DNA, the CDR3 is TGTGCCAGCACCCCGGGGGGGAGGGGTATGTTGGAGACCCAGTACTTC.

The V call is TRBV5-1, the J call TRBJ2-7, with 7 bases identical to TRBD2. With 3 bases clipped from V and 0 bases from J, the junction kept 6 bases outside the gene matches. This CDR3 is 15 amino acids long. Germline V gene sequence: CDR1 SGHRS, CDR2 YFSETQ. The CDR3 DNA sequence: TGCGCCAGCAGCTCCGGGGGGAAGAGCTCCTACGAGCAGTACTTC. Translated, it gives CASSSGGKSSYEQYF.

V gene TRBV6-6 combines with J gene TRBJ2-2, with D possibly matching TRBD1 (6 bases). CDR3 length equals 15 residues. In germline, CDR1 is MNHNY, CDR2 SVGAGI (reference sequence). V was shortened by 6 bases and J by 5 bases, with 16 bases between the two germline ends. The chain's CDR3 is CASRGTSERTGELFF. CDR3 bases: TGTGCCAGCAGAGGGACATCGGAACGGACCGGGGAGCTGTTTTTT.

The chain uses TRBV7-3 and TRBJ2-7; 12 nucleotides align to TRBD1. The V segment lost 1 base and the J segment 6 bases; nucleotides outside the gene matches: 13. From germline, CDR1 is SGHTA and CDR2 FQGTGA. This CDR3 contains 18 residues. The CDR3 nucleotides are TGTGCCAGCAGCTTAAGGGGCACGTCCGGGACAGGGGGCTCCGAGCAGTACTTC. Its protein is CASSLRGTSGTGGSEQYF.

V gene TRBV30 combines with J gene TRBJ1-2, with 7 positions matching TRBD1. This CDR3 is built from 14 residues. In germline, CDR1 is GTSNPN, CDR2 SVGIG (reference sequence). Trimming took 5 bases from V and 7 from J; bases not matched to a gene: 13. CDR3 nucleotides: TGTGCCTGGGTTGGGACCGGGACAGATGGTGGCTACACCTTC. It specifies CAWVGTGTDGGYTF.

The rearrangement uses TRBV19 and TRBJ2-2; 10 bases align to TRBD2. The CDR3 runs to 15 residues. Germline CDR1 reads LNHDA; CDR2 reads SQIVND (reference sequence). Trimming took 4 bases from V and 5 from J; bases not matched to a gene: 4. The CDR3 sequence: CASSKGLADTGELFF. CDR3 bases: TGTGCCAGTAGTAAAGGACTAGCGGATACCGGGGAGCTGTTTTTT.

This chain links TRBV7-9 with TRBJ2-5; 12 bases fit TRBD2. Unmatched junction bases numbered 4, after V lost 0 bases and J lost 5 bases. The CDR3 is made up of 16 amino acids. CDR1 is SEHNR, CDR2 FQNEAQ, per germline (reference sequence). The CDR3 bases are TGTGCCAGCAGCTTAGCGCCTAGCGGGAGGGTGGAGACCCAGTACTTC. It is translated as CASSLAPSGRVETQYF.

V is TRBV4-3 and J is TRBJ1-1; the D gene is possibly TRBD1 (6 bases). CDR1 LGHNA and CDR2 YSLEER come from the germline V gene. Trimming pared 3 bases from V and 11 bases from J, leaving 22 bases between. The CDR3 is made up of 15 amino acids. The chain's CDR3 is CASSQFSDRPTEAFF. The CDR3 DNA reads as TGCGCCAGCAGCCAGTTTTCTGACAGGCCGACGGAGGCTTTCTTT.

The chain recombines TRBV5-4 with TRBJ2-1; D possibly corresponds to TRBD1 (6 bases). The CDR3 contains 17 residues. The V and J ends lost 4 bases and 1 base respectively, with 18 bases between them. CDR1 is SGHNT, CDR2 YYREEE, per germline (reference sequence). In nucleotides, the CDR3 is TGTGCCAGCAGCGGGACGATTCAGGGGTTTTCCTACAATGAGCAGTTCTTC. Translation gives CASSGTIQGFSYNEQFF.

With respect to this clone: The germline gene is not matched at one end of the junction; a read error may be the cause. The chain employs TRBV7-2 and TRBJ2-1, with 11 bases lining up with TRBD2. The germline V gene encodes CDR1 SGHTA and CDR2 FQGNSA. The CDR3 contains 15 residues. Here the CDR3 reads CASRLAGGSYNEQFF. The CDR3 bases are TGTGCCAGCAGGTTAGCGGGAGGGTCGTACAATGAGCAGTTCTTC.

The chain combines TRBV19 with TRBJ1-3, with D tentatively TRBD1 (6 bases). Germline V lookup: CDR1 LNHDA, CDR2 SQIVND (reference sequence). The V end was cut by 5 bases, the J end by 0 bases, with 26 bases between. This CDR3 contains 20 residues. The CDR3 here is CASSLIRGGDSRSSGNTIYF. In DNA form, the CDR3 reads TGTGCCAGTAGTCTCATACGGGGGGGCGACAGTAGAAGCTCTGGAAACACCATATATTTT. Supplemented by reference TRBV19 and TRBJ1-3, the full variable domain reads DGGITQSPKYLFRKEGQNVTLSCEQNLNHDAMYWYRQDPGQGLRLIYYSQIVNDFQKGDIAEGYSVSREKKESFPLTVTSAQKNPTAFYLCASSLIRGGDSRSSGNTIYFGEGSWLTVV.